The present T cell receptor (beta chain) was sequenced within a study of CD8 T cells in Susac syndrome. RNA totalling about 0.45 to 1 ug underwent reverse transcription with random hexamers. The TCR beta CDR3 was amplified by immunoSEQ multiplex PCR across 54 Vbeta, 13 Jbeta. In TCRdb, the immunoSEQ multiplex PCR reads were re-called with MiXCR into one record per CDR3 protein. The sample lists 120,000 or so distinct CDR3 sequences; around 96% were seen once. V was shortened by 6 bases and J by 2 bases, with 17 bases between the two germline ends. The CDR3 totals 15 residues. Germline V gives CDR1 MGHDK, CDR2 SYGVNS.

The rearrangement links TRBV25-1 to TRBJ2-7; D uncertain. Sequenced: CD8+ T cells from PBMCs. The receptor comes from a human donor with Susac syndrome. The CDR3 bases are TGTGCCAGCAGCCCCTCCTTGAATCCCCCCTACGAGCAGTACTTC. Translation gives CASSPSLNPPYEQYF.